The 27 T cell receptor beta chains in this list originate from one sample, sequenced in a study of cytomegalovirus exposure and HLA in healthy donors. The PCR made use of 60 Vbeta and 13 Jbeta primers. The assay was immunoSEQ multiplex PCR, and TCRdb's table has in-frame clones only and misses some. This table has roughly 200,000 clones, around 75% appearing once. Sample: PBMCs. The receptors here all came from a woman aged 30 to 39 in good health and CMV-seronegative.

The genes are TRBV30 and TRBJ1-2; D is ambiguous. The germline V and J ends were trimmed by 3 bases and 6 bases, with 14 bases remaining between them. The CDR3 has 13 amino acids. The germline V gene encodes CDR1 GTSNPN and CDR2 SVGIG (reference sequence). In DNA form, the CDR3 reads TGTGCCTGGAGCCCCCCGGCGGGCGATGGCTACACCTTC. Protein: CAWSPPAGDGYTF.

This chain joins TRBV11-2 and TRBJ1-2, with 10 nucleotides matching TRBD1. The CDR3 length is 14 residues. Germline V gene sequence: CDR1 SGHAT, CDR2 FQNNGV. V shed 10 bases, J shed 6 bases, and the junction held 11 bases outside the gene matches. The CDR3 protein is CAIRVGTGADGYTF. Written as DNA, the CDR3 is TGTGCCATTCGGGTGGGGACAGGGGCGGATGGCTACACCTTC.

The V gene is TRBV6-1, the J gene TRBJ2-1, with 7 bases lining up with TRBD1. Germline CDR1 is MNHNS and CDR2 is SASEGT. Trimming cost V 8 bases and J 0 bases; bases outside gene matches: 1. The CDR3 has 13 amino acids. CDR3 in amino acids: CASGTASYNEQFF. The CDR3 DNA follows: TGTGCCAGCGGGACAGCCTCCTACAATGAGCAGTTCTTC.

The gene calls are TRBV6-6 and TRBJ2-7, with 7 bases lining up with TRBD1. The CDR3 sequence is 13 residues long. Germline CDR1 and CDR2: MNHNY and SVGAGI (reference sequence). J was trimmed by 2 bases and V by 5 bases; bases with no gene match: 3. The CDR3 nucleotides are TGTGCCAGCAGTCGTACAGGGGCCTACGAGCAGTACTTC. Encoded protein: CASSRTGAYEQYF.

The chain carries TRBV7-9 and TRBJ2-5, with D perhaps matching TRBD1 (6 bases). Germline CDR1 SEHNR, CDR2 FQNEAQ (reference sequence). CDR3 length: 16 residues. The ends were cut back, 0 bases at V and 0 bases at J, with 11 bases in the middle. The DNA for the CDR3 is TGTGCCAGCAGCTTAGCCGGGACACCTTACCAAGAGACCCAGTACTTC. It translates to CASSLAGTPYQETQYF.

The chain employs TRBV10-1 and TRBJ2-3; maybe TRBD2 (5 bases). CDR3 length: 13 amino acids. Germline CDR1 and CDR2: WNHNN and SYGVQD (reference sequence). The V end was cut by 4 bases, the J end by 12 bases, with 17 bases between. CDR3 region: CASSGLRGEKQYF. As DNA, the CDR3 is TGCGCCAGCAGTGGCCTCCGTGGGGAGAAACAGTATTTT.

The rearrangement uses TRBV11-3 and TRBJ1-5, with unresolved D. Trimming left V 3 bases short and J 0 bases short, with 15 bases between. Germline V gene lookup returns CDR1 SGHNT and CDR2 YENEEA. CDR3 length: 17 residues. The CDR3 coding sequence is TGTGCCAGCAGCTTTACCCTCCCTCGGGTTAGCAATCAGCCCCAGCATTTT. This gives the protein CASSFTLPRVSNQPQHF.

The chain uses TRBV29-1 and TRBJ1-5, with 10 bases fitting TRBD1. With 6 bases clipped from V and 1 base from J, the junction kept 3 bases outside the gene matches. From germline, CDR1 is SQVTM and CDR2 ANQGSEA. The CDR3 consists of 14 residues. CDR3 in amino acids: CSVRDRGSNQPQHF. CDR3 sequence (DNA): TGCAGCGTCCGGGACAGGGGAAGCAATCAGCCCCAGCATTTT.

The J gene is TRBJ2-7, the V gene TRBV21-1; the table calls TRBD2, which could not be checked here. TRBV21-1 is reported as a pseudogene. This CDR3 has 15 residues. The CDR3: CASSKLLAGGYEQYF. The DNA for the CDR3 is TGTGCCAGCAGCAAATTACTAGCGGGAGGCTACGAGCAGTACTTC.

The chain links TRBV18 to TRBJ2-1, with D possibly being TRBD1 (6 bases). CDR1 and CDR2 (germline): KGHSH, LQKENI. The V gene lost 3 bases and the J gene lost 5 bases, with 14 bases spanning the gap. The CDR3 is 15 residues long. CDR3 protein: CASSPNTGSHNEQFF. CDR3 in DNA: TGTGCCAGCTCACCGAACACAGGGTCCCACAATGAGCAGTTCTTC.

The genes are TRBV6-5 and TRBJ1-1, with TRBD1 matching over 9 bases. The CDR3 loop spans 15 amino acids. Germline CDR1 reads MNHEY; CDR2 reads SVGAGI. The V and J ends lost 6 bases and 6 bases, in that order; junction bases with no gene match: 11. CDR3 protein: CASSPKQGAGPEAFF. CDR3 in DNA: TGTGCCAGCAGCCCGAAACAGGGGGCTGGACCTGAAGCTTTCTTT.

V is TRBV6-4 and J is TRBJ2-2; D is possibly TRBD1 (6 bases). CDR1 is MRHNA and CDR2 is SNTAGT in the germline V gene. This CDR3 has 13 residues. V was clipped by 8 bases and J by 4 bases, with 11 bases between them. This CDR3 reads CASSGARTGELFF. CDR3 DNA sequence: TGTGCCAGCTCAGGGGCGCGCACCGGGGAGCTGTTTTTT.

This sequence joins TRBV29-1 and TRBJ2-2; 7 nucleotides match TRBD2. The CDR3 is 17 amino acids. V gave up 2 bases and J gave up 4 bases; unmatched junction bases: 13. CDR1 is SQVTM and CDR2 is ANQGSEA in the germline V gene. The CDR3 DNA reads as TGCAGCGTTGAAAGGTTTACGGGGGGTGTGAGCACCGGGGAGCTGTTTTTT. It translates to CSVERFTGGVSTGELFF.

The chain employs TRBV4-2 and TRBJ2-7, with D tentatively TRBD2 (5 bases). V was shortened by 0 bases and J by 0 bases, with 9 bases between the two germline ends. CDR1 and CDR2 (germline): LGHNA, YNFKEQ. The CDR3 has 15 amino acids. CDR3 bases: TGTGCCAGCAGCCAAGAGGCGGGTATCTCCTACGAGCAGTACTTC. Its protein is CASSQEAGISYEQYF.

This clone has only a few counts. The chain has TRBV19 and TRBJ1-1; D is uncertain. V shed 3 bases and J shed 1 base, with 3 bases lying between them. CDR3 length: 12 amino acids. Germline V CDR1 and CDR2: LNHDA, SQIVND (reference sequence). The CDR3 spells CASSIRNTEAFF. CDR3 in DNA: TGTGCCAGTAGTATTAGGAACACTGAAGCTTTCTTT. The variable domain in full, with the rest retrieved from reference TRBV19 and TRBJ1-1, is DGGITQSPKYLFRKEGQNVTLSCEQNLNHDAMYWYRQDPGQGLRLIYYSQIVNDFQKGDIAEGYSVSREKKESFPLTVTSAQKNPTAFYLCASSIRNTEAFFGQGTRLTVV.

V and J are TRBV27 and TRBJ2-2; 10 positions match TRBD1. The V gene's germline CDR1 is MNHEY and CDR2 SMNVEV (reference sequence). CDR3 length: 15 residues. V was pared by 4 bases and J by 5 bases, with 4 bases of the junction left unmatched. CDR3: CASSSRQGATGELFF. For the CDR3, the DNA is TGTGCCAGCAGTTCGAGACAGGGGGCGACCGGGGAGCTGTTTTTT.

This clone occurred a few times. This chain joins TRBV6-5 and TRBJ1-1; 9 bases match TRBD1. Per the germline V gene, CDR1 is MNHEY and CDR2 is SVGAGI. This CDR3 has 15 amino acids. The ends lost 5 bases at V and 3 bases at J; junction bases unmatched: 7. CDR3 coding DNA: TGTGCCAGCAGTCTCCAACAGGGGGCAGACACTGAAGCTTTCTTT. This gives the protein CASSLQQGADTEAFF.

This clone was detected a few times. The rearrangement uses TRBV19 and TRBJ2-7; tentatively, D is TRBD1 (6 bases). This CDR3 is built from 15 residues. In germline, CDR1 is LNHDA, CDR2 SQIVND (reference sequence). With 5 bases removed from V and 5 bases from J, the gap between germline ends came to 19 bases. CDR3 region: CASSSFQGRPNEQYF. Here the CDR3 DNA reads TGTGCCAGTAGTTCCTTCCAGGGGCGGCCCAACGAGCAGTACTTC.

The chain recombines TRBV14 with TRBJ1-6; no definite D call. The CDR3 has 17 residues. Trimming left V 2 bases short and J 0 bases short, with 11 bases between. Germline V gene lookup returns CDR1 SGHDN and CDR2 FVKESK. CDR3 amino acids: CASSQYYDNSYNSPLHF. Written as DNA, the CDR3 is TGTGCCAGCAGCCAATATTATGACAACTCCTATAATTCACCCCTCCACTTT.

This chain joins TRBV28 and TRBJ2-1; 9 nucleotides match TRBD2. CDR3 size: 15 residues. The germline V gene has CDR1 MDHEN and CDR2 SYDVKM. The V gene end was trimmed by 2 bases and the J gene end by 5 bases; junction bases not matched to a gene: 4. The CDR3 DNA sequence: TGTGCCAGCAGTTTAGGGACTAGCTCAGACAATGAGCAGTTCTTC. Translating it yields CASSLGTSSDNEQFF.

The V call is TRBV4-3, the J call TRBJ2-1; maybe TRBD2 (6 bases). CDR1 LGHNA and CDR2 YSLEER come from the germline V gene. V was clipped by 1 base and J by 4 bases, with 14 bases between them. This CDR3 spans 16 amino acids. DNA of the CDR3: TGCGCCAGCAGCCAAGGGTACTCTAGCGAATACAATGAGCAGTTCTTC. Translation gives CASSQGYSSEYNEQFF.

CDR3 amino acids: CASSAMGQMNTEAFF. Here the CDR3 DNA reads TGTGCCAGCAGCGCGATGGGACAGATGAACACTGAAGCTTTCTTT. The rearrangement links TRBV9 to TRBJ1-1, with TRBD1 identical over 7 bases. Germline assignment: CDR1 SGDLS and CDR2 YYNGEE. J gave up 0 bases and V 3 bases, and 5 bases lay outside the gene matches. The CDR3 spans 15 residues.

The chain combines TRBV7-9 with TRBJ1-1, with TRBD1 as a possible D gene (6 bases). CDR3 length: 13 amino acids. Germline V gene lookup returns CDR1 SEHNR and CDR2 FQNEAQ (reference sequence). The V gene lost 3 bases and the J gene lost 5 bases, with 10 bases spanning the gap. The CDR3 loop is CASSFPGVTEAFF. In DNA form, the CDR3 reads TGTGCCAGCAGCTTCCCAGGGGTGACTGAAGCTTTCTTT.

V gene TRBV5-1 combines with J gene TRBJ2-7; TRBD2 matches 8 bases. After removal of 4 bases from V and 1 base from J, the junction contained 7 bases not matched to a gene. In germline, CDR1 is SGHRS, CDR2 YFSETQ. The CDR3 loop spans 15 amino acids. The CDR3 region is CASSTGSGGSYEQYF. In DNA, the CDR3 is TGCGCCAGCAGCACGGGGTCGGGAGGGTCCTACGAGCAGTACTTC. The full variable domain, its missing parts supplied by reference TRBV5-1 and TRBJ2-7, is KAGVTQTPRYLIKTRGQQVTLSCSPISGHRSVSWYQQTPGQGLQFLFEYFSETQRNKGNFPGRFSGRQFSNSRSEMNVSTLELGDSALYLCASSTGSGGSYEQYFGPGTRLTVT.

The chain couples TRBV11-2 to TRBJ1-2; possibly TRBD1 for D (6 bases). Trimming left V 5 bases short and J 1 base short, with 11 bases between. This CDR3 is built from 14 residues. The germline CDR1 and CDR2 sequences are SGHAT and FQNNGV. The CDR3 DNA is TGTGCCAGCAGCCAGGGACACTTTAACTATGGCTACACCTTC. Its protein is CASSQGHFNYGYTF.

The chain carries TRBV11-2 and TRBJ2-2; 7 positions match TRBD1. The CDR3 covers 15 residues. CDR1 and CDR2 (germline): SGHAT, FQNNGV. Unmatched junction bases numbered 5, after V lost 3 bases and J lost 4 bases. The CDR3 region has the DNA TGTGCCAGCAGCTTTGACAGGGTGGCCACCGGGGAGCTGTTTTTT. Translated: CASSFDRVATGELFF.

This sequence joins TRBV27 and TRBJ2-7; TRBD2 matches at 7 bases. V shed 3 bases and J 5 bases; nucleotides not matched to a gene: 7. There are 14 residues in the CDR3. The germline V gene has CDR1 MNHEY and CDR2 SMNVEV (reference sequence). CDR3 amino acids: CASSLAGALDEQYF. The CDR3 DNA reads TGTGCCAGCAGTTTGGCGGGAGCCCTCGACGAGCAGTACTTC.